Below, one T cell receptor (beta chain) is given with its context. Its specificity is unknown. The data were obtained in a study of CD8+ T cells in alopecia areata. Study as a whole: Treated patients swallowed 5 to 10 mg of oral tofacitinib twice daily. The study, taken as a whole, reports: When scalp samples are sequenced, resident alphabeta T cells of normal skin are also captured. TCR sharing across patients was less clear than in mice, possibly HLA-related.

The CDR3 is 12 amino acids. In germline, CDR1 is SQVTM, CDR2 ANQGSEA. Deletions cut 5 bases from V and 7 bases from J, with 11 bases between. RNA was extracted and reverse transcribed into cDNA as the sequencing template. The protocol was immunoSEQ multiplex PCR, while the TCRdb copy is restricted to in-frame clones and leaves out a portion. The table shows 150,000 to 180,000 clones, with more than 45% occurring only once. The receptor's source is a human donor with alopecia areata. The rearrangement uses TRBV29-1 and TRBJ2-2; D unclear. The sequencing used CD8+ T cells sorted from blood, collected at week 0. In DNA form, the CDR3 reads TGCAGCGTTCCGGCAGAGGACGGGGAGCTGTTTTTT. Residues: CSVPAEDGELFF.